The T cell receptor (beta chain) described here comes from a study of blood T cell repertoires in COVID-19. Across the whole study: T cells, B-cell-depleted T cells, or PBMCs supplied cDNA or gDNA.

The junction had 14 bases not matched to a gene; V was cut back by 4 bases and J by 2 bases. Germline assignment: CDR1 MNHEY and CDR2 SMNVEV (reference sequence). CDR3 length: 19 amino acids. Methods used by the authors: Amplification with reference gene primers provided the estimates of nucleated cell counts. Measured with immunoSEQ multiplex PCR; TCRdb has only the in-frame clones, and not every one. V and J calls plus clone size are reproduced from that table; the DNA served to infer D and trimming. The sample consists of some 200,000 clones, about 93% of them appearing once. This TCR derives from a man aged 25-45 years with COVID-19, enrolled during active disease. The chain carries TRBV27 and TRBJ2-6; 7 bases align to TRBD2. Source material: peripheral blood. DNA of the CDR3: TGTGCCAGCAGTTCGCTCTCCCGTGGGGGGGTACCTGGGGCCAACGTCCTGACTTTC. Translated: CASSSLSRGGVPGANVLTF.